Each of the 21 T cell receptor beta chains below was sequenced from the same sample in a study of blood T cell repertoires in COVID-19. Assay: immunoSEQ multiplex PCR; the TCRdb copy retains only in-frame clones and omits some. Found here are some 76,000 clones, more than 85% of them singletons; the top ten hold around 0.6%. What was sequenced was peripheral blood. The source is a man in his 60s with acute or convalescent COVID-19.

The chain carries TRBV19 and TRBJ2-7; TRBD1 might be the D (6 bases). The CDR3 consists of 13 residues. The V end was cut by 3 bases, the J end by 5 bases, with 11 bases between. Germline loops: CDR1 LNHDA, CDR2 SQIVND (reference sequence). The DNA for the CDR3 is TGTGCCAGTAGTATTATGACAGGTAACGAGCAGTACTTC. Residues: CASSIMTGNEQYF.

In DNA, the CDR3 is TGCGCCAGCAGCTTGGAGTGGGGACTAGCGGGGGTAGCCAAAAACATTCAGTACTTC. Protein sequence: CASSLEWGLAGVAKNIQYF. This chain uses TRBV5-1 with TRBJ2-4; 14 bases are a match to TRBD2. The germline CDR1 and CDR2 sequences are SGHRS and YFSETQ. After removal of 0 bases from V and 0 bases from J, the junction contained 5 bases not matched to a gene. This CDR3 has 19 amino acids.

This clone was detected only once. The V call is TRBV6-1, the J call TRBJ1-4, with no clear D. The germline V gene encodes CDR1 MNHNS and CDR2 SASEGT. CDR3 size: 16 residues. Trimming left V 0 bases short and J 6 bases short, with 14 bases between. CDR3: CASSEALRGAYEKLFF. For the CDR3, the DNA is TGTGCCAGCAGTGAAGCGCTTCGGGGTGCTTATGAAAAACTGTTTTTT.

The rearrangement uses TRBV2 and TRBJ1-6, with 10 bases aligning to TRBD1. The CDR3 length is 16 residues. CDR1 is SNHLY, CDR2 FYNNEI, per germline. Losses at the gene ends were 2 bases for V and 9 bases for J; bases not matched to a gene: 7. The CDR3 loop is CASSELGQGTGSPLHF. DNA of the CDR3: TGTGCCAGCAGTGAATTGGGACAGGGGACAGGTTCACCCCTCCACTTT.

This clone appeared a single time. This chain connects TRBV27 to TRBJ2-6; perhaps TRBD1 as D (5 bases). The CDR3 runs 16 residues. From germline, CDR1 is MNHEY and CDR2 SMNVEV (reference sequence). Trimming stripped 4 bases from V and 4 bases from J, with 14 bases between. CDR3 amino acids: CASSSLGARGANVLTF. In DNA form, the CDR3 reads TGTGCCAGCAGTTCCCTTGGGGCGCGAGGGGCCAACGTCCTGACTTTC.

The genes are TRBV2 and TRBJ2-1, with TRBD1 identical over 9 bases. The CDR3 has 14 residues. Germline CDR1 reads SNHLY; CDR2 reads FYNNEI. J was trimmed by 7 bases and V by 6 bases; bases with no gene match: 7. This CDR3 reads CASSRQGVGNEQFF. The CDR3 coding sequence is TGTGCCAGCAGCAGACAGGGGGTGGGGAATGAGCAGTTCTTC.

The CDR3 protein is CAISEDRENQPQHF. DNA for the CDR3: TGTGCCATCAGCGAGGACAGGGAGAATCAGCCCCAGCATTTT. The chain employs TRBV10-3 and TRBJ1-5, with 8 bases aligning to TRBD1. CDR3 length equals 14 residues. From germline, CDR1 is ENHRY and CDR2 SYGVKD. J lost 4 bases, V lost 6 bases, and 5 bases had no gene match.

This clone has just one count. The V call is TRBV12-3 or TRBV12-4, the J call TRBJ2-2; the D gene is possibly TRBD2 (6 bases). The CDR3 consists of 13 residues. The V gene lost 5 bases and the J gene lost 5 bases, with 9 bases spanning the gap. CDR3 region: CASSQAGTGELFF. The CDR3 DNA sequence: TGTGCCAGCAGTCAGGCGGGAACCGGGGAGCTGTTTTTT.

This chain uses TRBV15 with TRBJ1-1; 8 bases align to TRBD1. The junction had 2 bases not matched to a gene; V was cut back by 3 bases and J by 2 bases. Germline V gives CDR1 LNHNV, CDR2 YYDKDF (reference sequence). The CDR3 covers 14 residues. Here the CDR3 reads CATSRDRDNTEAFF. CDR3 DNA sequence: TGTGCCACCAGCAGGGACAGGGACAACACTGAAGCTTTCTTT. Full variable domain (missing parts from reference TRBV15 and TRBJ1-1): DAMVIQNPRYQVTQFGKPVTLSCSQTLNHNVMYWYQQKSSQAPKLLFHYYDKDFNNEADTPDNFQSRRPNTSFCFLDIRSPGLGDTAMYLCATSRDRDNTEAFFGQGTRLTVV.

The chain carries TRBV29-1 and TRBJ2-7; D unclear. Trimming stripped 5 bases from V and 5 bases from J, with 13 bases between. CDR3 length: 12 residues. Germline-derived CDR1 and CDR2 are SQVTM and ANQGSEA. The CDR3 nucleotides are TGCAGCGTTACCACAGTAATCAACGAGCAGTACTTC. Amino acid sequence: CSVTTVINEQYF.

This clone appeared a single time. DNA of the CDR3: TGTGCCAGCGGGACAGGCCTGAACAATGAGCAGTTCTTC. Its translation is CASGTGLNNEQFF. This sequence joins TRBV10-3 and TRBJ2-1; 8 nucleotides agree with TRBD1. The ends lost 10 bases at V and 5 bases at J; junction bases unmatched: 7. Looked up from germline, CDR1 is ENHRY and CDR2 is SYGVKD. The CDR3 is 13 amino acids.

This rearrangement joins TRBV6-1 to TRBJ1-4; TRBD1 might be the D (5 bases). The CDR3 runs 14 residues. Germline V CDR1 and CDR2: MNHNS, SASEGT. Trimming took off 2 bases at V and 8 bases at J, with 12 bases between the two ends. CDR3 DNA: TGTGCCAGCAGTGAAACAGGTGTTTCCGAAAAACTGTTTTTT. It specifies CASSETGVSEKLFF.

This clone showed up just a few times. A read error is likely, as this CDR3 ends without the conserved phenylalanine or tryptophan. It is unclear where the CDR3 begins or ends on the DNA, so no DNA is shown, and the CDR3 is as TCRdb lists it. CDR3 sequence: CASSAAGTSI. The genes are TRBV9 and TRBJ2-7; the table's D call of TRBD2 was not tested on the DNA. Per germline, CDR1 SGDLS and CDR2 YYNGEE. With termini counted, the CDR3 has 10 amino acids.

The V gene is TRBV6-5, the J gene TRBJ1-1, with D possibly TRBD1 on 5 matching bases. The V gene lost 6 bases and the J gene lost 3 bases, with 8 bases spanning the gap. Per germline, CDR1 MNHEY and CDR2 SVGAGI. There are 12 residues in the CDR3. The CDR3 reads CASRGGYTEAFF. The CDR3 coding sequence is TGTGCCAGCAGGGGGGGGTACACTGAAGCTTTCTTT.

This rearrangement joins TRBV10-3 to TRBJ2-7, with 7 bases aligning to TRBD1. V was pared by 4 bases and J by 0 bases, with 3 bases of the junction left unmatched. CDR1 ENHRY and CDR2 SYGVKD come from the germline V gene. The CDR3 sequence is 14 residues long. The CDR3 nucleotides are TGTGCCATCAGTGGGGACAGAGACTCCTACGAGCAGTACTTC. This encodes CAISGDRDSYEQYF.

The chain employs TRBV6-5 and TRBJ1-3; 9 bases are shared with TRBD1. The length of the CDR3 is 14 residues. Trimming removed 6 bases from V and 4 bases from J; junction bases left unmatched: 4. Germline CDR1 and CDR2: MNHEY and SVGAGI. The chain's CDR3 is CASRIQGAGNTIYF. The CDR3 DNA reads TGTGCCAGCAGGATACAGGGGGCCGGAAACACCATATATTTT.

The chain employs TRBV11-2 and TRBJ2-5, with 7 bases aligning to TRBD2. Germline CDR1 and CDR2: SGHAT and FQNNGV. The V gene end was trimmed by 2 bases and the J gene end by 5 bases; junction bases not matched to a gene: 8. The CDR3 length is 15 residues. Here the CDR3 reads CASSLSLPGGETQYF. The DNA for the CDR3 is TGTGCCAGCAGCTTAAGTCTCCCCGGGGGGGAGACCCAGTACTTC.

The CDR3 is CASSLAPGTNYGYTF. CDR3 nucleotides: TGCGCCAGCAGCTTGGCCCCCGGGACTAACTATGGCTACACCTTC. The gene calls are TRBV5-1 and TRBJ1-2; no clear D gene. The length of the CDR3 is 15 residues. CDR1 is SGHRS and CDR2 is YFSETQ in the germline V gene. V shed 0 bases and J shed 0 bases, with 9 bases lying between them.

V usage is TRBV5-6 and J usage is TRBJ1-2; D gene ambiguous. Looked up from germline, CDR1 is SGHDT and CDR2 is YYEEEE. The CDR3 totals 13 residues. V dropped 1 base and J dropped 6 bases, with 10 bases sitting between them. The CDR3 DNA sequence: TGTGCCAGCAGCTTGACGGGTTTCAATGGCTACACCTTC. Its translation is CASSLTGFNGYTF.

The chain links TRBV11-2 to TRBJ2-7, with 9 bases aligning to TRBD1. CDR1 and CDR2 (germline): SGHAT, FQNNGV. This CDR3 comprises 15 residues. The ends lost 1 base at V and 3 bases at J; junction bases unmatched: 4. CDR3 amino acids: CASSLGDRGNYEQYF. CDR3 bases: TGTGCCAGCAGCTTAGGCGACAGGGGGAACTACGAGCAGTACTTC.

A single count supports this clone. This chain uses TRBV7-3 with TRBJ2-3, with D tentatively TRBD2 (5 bases). There are 15 residues in the CDR3. V shed 1 base and J shed 5 bases, with 13 bases lying between them. Germline lookup yields CDR1 SGHTA and CDR2 FQGTGA. DNA of the CDR3: TGTGCCAGCAGCTTAATACCCCTAGCCGTAGATACGCAGTATTTT. Amino acid sequence: CASSLIPLAVDTQYF.